This entry features one T cell receptor (beta chain) sequence. This sample stems from a study of OX40 agonist ivuxolimab in advanced cancers. Sequencing used immunoSEQ multiplex PCR; TCRdb keeps in-frame clones, though not all of them. Altogether more than 9,000 clones are present, about 74% being singletons, with the ten largest covering roughly 37%. The CDR3 spans 18 residues. The V gene lost 2 bases and the J gene lost 2 bases, with 21 bases spanning the gap. Germline CDR1 is MGHRA and CDR2 is YSYEKL. V and J are TRBV4-1 and TRBJ2-5; the D gene could be TRBD1 or TRBD2 (5 bases each). The TCR was taken from an adult with an advanced solid tumor such as melanoma, head and neck, liver or kidney cancer. The material was CD4+ or CD8+ T cells sorted from blood, obtained in a trial of the OX40 agonist ivuxolimab. The CDR3 coding sequence is TGCGCCAGCAGCCAATTATTAGGGACGGGAACGAATCAAGAGACCCAGTACTTC. It codes for CASSQLLGTGTNQETQYF.